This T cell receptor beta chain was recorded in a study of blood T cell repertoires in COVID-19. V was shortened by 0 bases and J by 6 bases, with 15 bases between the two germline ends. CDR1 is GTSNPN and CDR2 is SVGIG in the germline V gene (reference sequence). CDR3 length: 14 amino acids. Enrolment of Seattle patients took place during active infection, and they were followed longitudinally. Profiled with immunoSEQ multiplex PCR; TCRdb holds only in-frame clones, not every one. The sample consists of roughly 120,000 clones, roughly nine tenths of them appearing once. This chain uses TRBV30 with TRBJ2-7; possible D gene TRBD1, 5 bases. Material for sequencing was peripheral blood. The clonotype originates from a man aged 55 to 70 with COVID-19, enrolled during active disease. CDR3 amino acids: CAWSVQSRALEQYF. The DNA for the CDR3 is TGTGCCTGGAGTGTACAAAGCAGGGCACTCGAGCAGTACTTC.